The sequence of this T cell receptor beta chain was determined in a study of OX40 agonist ivuxolimab in advanced cancers. Trimming removed 0 bases from V and 4 bases from J, with 9 bases in between. This CDR3 region has 14 residues. Germline lookup yields CDR1 SGHNT and CDR2 YYREEE (reference sequence). The data were produced by immunoSEQ multiplex PCR, yet TCRdb's version contains in-frame clones alone and is incomplete. The table records some 99,000 clones, approximately 93% of them present only once. The genes are TRBV5-4 and TRBJ2-3; no firm D call. This clonotype was obtained from an adult with an advanced solid tumor such as melanoma, head and neck, liver or kidney cancer. The specimen was CD4+ or CD8+ T cells sorted from blood, collected in a trial of the OX40 agonist ivuxolimab. CDR3 sequence reads: CASSLDFVPDTQYF. The CDR3 DNA reads as TGTGCCAGCAGCTTGGACTTTGTGCCAGATACGCAGTATTTT.